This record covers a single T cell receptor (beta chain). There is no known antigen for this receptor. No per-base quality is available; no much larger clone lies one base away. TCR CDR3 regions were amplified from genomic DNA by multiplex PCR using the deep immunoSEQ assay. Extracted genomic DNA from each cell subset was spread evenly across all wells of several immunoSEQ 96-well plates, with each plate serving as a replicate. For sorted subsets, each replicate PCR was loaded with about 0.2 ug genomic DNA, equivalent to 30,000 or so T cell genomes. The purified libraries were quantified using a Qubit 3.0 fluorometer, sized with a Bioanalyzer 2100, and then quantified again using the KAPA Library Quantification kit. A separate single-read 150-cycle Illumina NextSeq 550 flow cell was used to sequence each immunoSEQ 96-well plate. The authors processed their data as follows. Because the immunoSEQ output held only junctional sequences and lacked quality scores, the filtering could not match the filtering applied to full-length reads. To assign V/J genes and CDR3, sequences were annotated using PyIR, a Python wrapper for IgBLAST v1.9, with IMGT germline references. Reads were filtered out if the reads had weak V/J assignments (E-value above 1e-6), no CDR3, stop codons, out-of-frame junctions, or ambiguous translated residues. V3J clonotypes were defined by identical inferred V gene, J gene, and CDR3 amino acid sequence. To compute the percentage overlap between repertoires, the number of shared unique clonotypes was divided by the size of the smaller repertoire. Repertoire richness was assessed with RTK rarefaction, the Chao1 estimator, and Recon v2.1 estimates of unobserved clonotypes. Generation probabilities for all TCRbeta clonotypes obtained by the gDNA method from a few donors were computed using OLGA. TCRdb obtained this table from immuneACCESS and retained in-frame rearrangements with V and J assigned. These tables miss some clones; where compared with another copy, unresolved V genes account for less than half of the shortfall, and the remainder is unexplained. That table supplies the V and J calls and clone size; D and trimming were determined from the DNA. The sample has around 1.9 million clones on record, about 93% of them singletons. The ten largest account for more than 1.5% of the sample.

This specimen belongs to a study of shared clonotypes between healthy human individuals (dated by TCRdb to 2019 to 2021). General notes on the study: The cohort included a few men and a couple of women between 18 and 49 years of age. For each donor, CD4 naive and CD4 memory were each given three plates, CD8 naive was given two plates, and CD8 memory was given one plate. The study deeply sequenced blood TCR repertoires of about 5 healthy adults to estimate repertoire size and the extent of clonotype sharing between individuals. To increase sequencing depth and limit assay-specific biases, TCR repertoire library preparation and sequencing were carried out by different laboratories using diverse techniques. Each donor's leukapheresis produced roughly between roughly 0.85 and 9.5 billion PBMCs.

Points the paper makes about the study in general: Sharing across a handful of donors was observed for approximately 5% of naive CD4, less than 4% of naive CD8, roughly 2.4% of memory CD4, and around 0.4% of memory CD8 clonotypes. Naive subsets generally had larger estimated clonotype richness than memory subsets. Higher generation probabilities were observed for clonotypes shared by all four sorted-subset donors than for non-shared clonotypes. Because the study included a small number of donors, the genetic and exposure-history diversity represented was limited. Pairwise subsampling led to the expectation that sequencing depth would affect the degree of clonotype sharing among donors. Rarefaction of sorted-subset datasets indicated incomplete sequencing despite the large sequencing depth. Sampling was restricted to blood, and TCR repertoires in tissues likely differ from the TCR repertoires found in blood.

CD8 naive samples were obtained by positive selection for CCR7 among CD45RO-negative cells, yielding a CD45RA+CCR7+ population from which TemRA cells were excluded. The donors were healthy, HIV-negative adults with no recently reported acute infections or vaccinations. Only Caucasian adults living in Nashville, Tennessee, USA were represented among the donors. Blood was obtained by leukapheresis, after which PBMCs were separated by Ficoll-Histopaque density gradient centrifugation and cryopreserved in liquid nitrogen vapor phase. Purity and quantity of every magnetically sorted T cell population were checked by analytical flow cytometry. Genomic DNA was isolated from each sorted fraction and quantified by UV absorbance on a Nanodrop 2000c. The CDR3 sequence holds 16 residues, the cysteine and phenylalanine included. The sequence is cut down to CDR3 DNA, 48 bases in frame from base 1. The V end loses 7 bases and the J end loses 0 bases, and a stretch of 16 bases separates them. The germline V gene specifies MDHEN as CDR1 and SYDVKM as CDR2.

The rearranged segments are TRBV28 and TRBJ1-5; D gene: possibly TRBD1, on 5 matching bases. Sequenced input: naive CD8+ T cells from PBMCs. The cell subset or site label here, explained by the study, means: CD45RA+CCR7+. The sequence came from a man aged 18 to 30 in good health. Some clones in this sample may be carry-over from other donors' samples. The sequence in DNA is TGTGCCAGCAAAATACAAGGGGACTATAGCAATCAGCCCCAGCATTTT. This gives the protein CASKIQGDYSNQPQHF.